These T cell receptor beta chains were read from a single sample in a study of T cells after yellow fever vaccination. In TCRdb, the 5' RACE reads were re-called with MiXCR into one record per CDR3 protein. The data hold fewer than 450,000 distinct CDR3 sequences, with around a tenth observed a single time. This sample comprised PBMCs, obtained on the day of the first yellow fever vaccination. These receptors were taken from a young man who received the YFV17D yellow fever vaccine. Each CDR3 is given with its conserved first and last residue. A D gene is named only where the DNA matches it firmly. The size entry is marked missing in some rows and otherwise reads once, few, many or a size class.

v_call	clone_size	j_call	d_call	cdr3_nt	cdr3_aa
TRBV15	.	TRBJ2-5	TRBD2	TGTGCCACCAGCAGAGCTCCAGCGGGGGCAGAGACCCAGTACTTC	CATSRAPAGAETQYF
TRBV5-6	.	TRBJ2-5	TRBD1	TGTGCCAGCATCCCATCCCCCGACAGGGAAGAGACCCAGTACTTC	CASIPSPDREETQYF
TRBV6-5	.	TRBJ1-4	.	TGTGCCAGCAGTTACTCTGCCTCTCTCGGAGAAAAACTGTTTTTT	CASSYSASLGEKLFF
TRBV7-9	many	TRBJ2-7	.	TGTGCCAGCAGCCGCCGGCAGGACATCTACGAGCAGTACTTC	CASSRRQDIYEQYF
TRBV4-2	.	TRBJ1-2	.	TGTGCCAGCAGCCAAGAAGGGGCTTACTATGGCTACACCTTC	CASSQEGAYYGYTF
TRBV5-5	many	TRBJ1-4	.	TGTGCCAGCAGCTTGGAAGTTGTGGCAACTAATGAAAAACTGTTTTTT	CASSLEVVATNEKLFF
TRBV12-3/TRBV12-4	.	TRBJ2-1	.	TGTGCCAGCCTCCTCGGGGGCTACAATGAGCAGTTCTTC	CASLLGGYNEQFF
TRBV29-1	many	TRBJ2-5	.	TGCAGCGTTGATCCCACACAGGGGAGGGAGACCCAGTACTTC	CSVDPTQGRETQYF
TRBV4-3	.	TRBJ2-6	.	TGCGCCAGCAGCCAAAGAACCCACTCTGGGGCCAACGTCCTGACTTTC	CASSQRTHSGANVLTF
TRBV5-1	few	TRBJ2-7	.	TGCGCCAGCAGCACTGGGGTGTCAGGCGAGCAGTACTTC	CASSTGVSGEQYF
TRBV6-6	.	TRBJ2-5	.	TGTGCCAGCAGGAAGGGAGAGACCCAGTACTTC	CASRKGETQYF
TRBV20-1	.	TRBJ1-6	.	TGCAGTGCTAGATCCCTTGTTTTATCGCAGGATTCACCCCTCCACTTT	CSARSLVLSQDSPLHF
TRBV10-3	few	TRBJ1-6	.	TGTGCCATCAGTGAGTCCACAGGGACTGAGAATTCACCCCTCCACTTT	CAISESTGTENSPLHF
TRBV3-1	few	TRBJ2-1	TRBD2	TGTGCCAGCAGCCGGGGACTAGCCCACAATGAGCAGTTCTTC	CASSRGLAHNEQFF
TRBV10-3	many	TRBJ2-4	TRBD1	TGTGCCATCAGCACGACAGGGGGGGGAAACATTCAGTACTTC	CAISTTGGGNIQYF
TRBV15	few	TRBJ1-1	.	TGTGCCACCAGCAGAGCGGCCCGGAACACTGAAGCTTTCTTT	CATSRAARNTEAFF
TRBV11-2	once	TRBJ1-1	.	TGTGCCAGCAGCTTAGATTGGGGCACTGAAGCTTTCTTT	CASSLDWGTEAFF
TRBV11-3	few	TRBJ2-2	.	TGTGCCAGCAGCCCACGACGGCGGTCGGGGGAGCTGTTTTTT	CASSPRRRSGELFF
TRBV29-1	few	TRBJ2-7	TRBD1	TGCAGCGTTCTCGACAGGGGCCTCTCCTACGAGCAGTACTTC	CSVLDRGLSYEQYF
TRBV4-1	.	TRBJ2-5	TRBD1	TGCGCCAGCAGCCGGACAGGGGCAGGGGAGACCCAGTACTTC	CASSRTGAGETQYF
TRBV20-1	.	TRBJ2-1	TRBD2	TGCAGTGCTAGAGATCGACTAGCGGGGTACAATGAGCAGTTCTTC	CSARDRLAGYNEQFF
TRBV10-3	.	TRBJ1-5	.	TGTGCCATCAGTGTCGGGTTTGGAGGCAATCAGCCCCAGCATTTT	CAISVGFGGNQPQHF
TRBV11-2	.	TRBJ1-4	TRBD1	TGTGCCAGCAGCTCCGGGACAGGGGCTGAAAAACTGTTTTTT	CASSSGTGAEKLFF
TRBV20-1	few	TRBJ2-3	.	TGCAGTGCAACCCGGGACTTTCCCCTCGGGACGCAGTATTTT	CSATRDFPLGTQYF
TRBV5-1	.	TRBJ2-1	TRBD2	TGCGCCAGCAGCTTGCGGCCCCAAGCGGGGAGCTACAATGAGCAGTTCTTC	CASSLRPQAGSYNEQFF
TRBV5-6	few	TRBJ2-5	.	TGTGCCAGCAGCTTTTTTCGACGGGGCGCTCAGACCCAGTACTTC	CASSFFRRGAQTQYF
TRBV7-9	many	TRBJ1-1	.	TGTGCCAGCGGTACTCGGAACACTGAAGCTTTCTTT	CASGTRNTEAFF
TRBV5-5	few	TRBJ1-2	TRBD1	TGTGCCAGCAGCTTGAAGGTGGCAGGGGGTGCATATGGCTACACCTTC	CASSLKVAGGAYGYTF
TRBV12-3/TRBV12-4	.	TRBJ1-2	.	TGTGCCAGCGCTCTGGCCGGTGCTAACTATGGCTACACCTTC	CASALAGANYGYTF
TRBV7-3	.	TRBJ2-7	.	TGTGCCAGCAGCTTAAATGGGGCGTACGAGCAGTACTTC	CASSLNGAYEQYF
TRBV7-2	few	TRBJ2-4	.	TGTGCCAGCAGCCTTTTGGGGGCCAGCATTCAGTACTTC	CASSLLGASIQYF
TRBV21-1	.	TRBJ2-2	.	TGTGCCAGCAGCGACGGGACAGGGAGAGGGTTGGCCGGGGAGCTGTTTTTT	CASSDGTGRGLAGELFF
TRBV27	.	TRBJ2-3	TRBD2	TGTGCCAGCACCCCCGGGACTAGCGGGGGAGATACGCAGTATTTT	CASTPGTSGGDTQYF
TRBV20-1	many	TRBJ1-2	.	TGCAGTGCTAGAGATGGGATGGAGCTTGGCTACACCTTC	CSARDGMELGYTF
TRBV15	few	TRBJ2-7	TRBD2	TGTGCCACCAGCGATACTAGCGGGGGGGCCTACGAGCAGTACTTC	CATSDTSGGAYEQYF
TRBV7-3	.	TRBJ2-6	.	TGTGCCAGCACTATTCGCCCCCCGGGGCGTGTCTCTGGGGCCAACGTCCTGACTTTC	CASTIRPPGRVSGANVLTF
TRBV4-1	.	TRBJ1-5	.	TGCGCCAGCAGCCAAGCGGGAGGCCGCAATCAGCCCCAGCATTTT	CASSQAGGRNQPQHF
TRBV29-1	.	TRBJ2-5	.	TGCAGCGTGTTCTGGGGAGGAGAGACCCAGTACTTC	CSVFWGGETQYF
TRBV18	.	TRBJ1-1	.	TGTGCCAGCTCACCACCTAACACAGGGAACACTGAAGCTTTCTTT	CASSPPNTGNTEAFF
TRBV7-2	few	TRBJ2-3	.	TGTGCCAGCAGTTACAGGCGGGGAGGCACAGATACGCAGTATTTT	CASSYRRGGTDTQYF
TRBV12-3/TRBV12-4	.	TRBJ1-1	TRBD1	TGTGCCACCGAGGGGACAGAGAACACTGAAGCTTTCTTT	CATEGTENTEAFF
TRBV6-1	.	TRBJ2-7	TRBD1	TGTGCCAGCAGTGAGGACAGGGCTTCAGACGAGCAGTACTTC	CASSEDRASDEQYF
TRBV9	.	TRBJ1-3	.	TGTGCCAGCAGCCCCGGACAGATCCAAAACACCATATATTTT	CASSPGQIQNTIYF
TRBV6-5	many	TRBJ2-3	.	TGTGCCAGCAGTTACCCCCCGGTAGGGGGAGGGATGCAGTATTTT	CASSYPPVGGGMQYF
TRBV6-5	.	TRBJ2-1	.	TGTGCCAGCAGTTACTCGTTTCATTATTCGGGGGCCAAGGATGAGCAGTTCTTC	CASSYSFHYSGAKDEQFF
TRBV5-8	.	TRBJ2-5	.	TGTGCCAGCAGCTTAGGCACAGGGACGCGAGAGACCCAGTACTTC	CASSLGTGTRETQYF
TRBV12-5	few	TRBJ1-3	.	TGTGCTACCCTAATGGCCGGAATGTGGAACACCATATATTTT	CATLMAGMWNTIYF
TRBV5-1	many	TRBJ1-3	.	TGCGCCAGCAGCTTGGGGCAGGGTATGGGAAACACCATATATTTT	CASSLGQGMGNTIYF
TRBV14	.	TRBJ1-4	.	TGTGCCAGCAGCCAAGATCTGGACAGAGATGAAAAACTGTTTTTT	CASSQDLDRDEKLFF
TRBV20-1	.	TRBJ2-3	TRBD2	TGCAGTGCTACGATTAGCGGGGGAGAAGCTAGCACAGATACGCAGTATTTT	CSATISGGEASTDTQYF
TRBV7-9	few	TRBJ2-5	.	TGTGCCAGCGTCCAGGGCCGCGGGGAGACCCAGTACTTC	CASVQGRGETQYF
TRBV30	.	TRBJ2-2	.	TGTGCCTGGGACGCCGGCCACTCTTCGAACACCGGGGAGCTGTTTTTT	CAWDAGHSSNTGELFF
TRBV6-2/TRBV6-3	.	TRBJ2-7	.	TGTGCCAGCAGTTTTAATCCCGAAAGGAGCCCCTACGAGCAGTACTTC	CASSFNPERSPYEQYF
TRBV7-9	few	TRBJ2-1	TRBD1	TGTGCCAGCAGCCTACGGACAGGGGGGGACAATGAGCAGTTCTTC	CASSLRTGGDNEQFF
TRBV6-2/TRBV6-3	few	TRBJ1-1	.	TGTGCCAGCAGTTACATCCCCGCCAGGAGGAACACTGAAGCTTTCTTT	CASSYIPARRNTEAFF
TRBV4-1	few	TRBJ2-3	.	TGCGCCAGCAGCCAAGTTGCGGGGGCGTCCCCGAATACGCAGTATTTT	CASSQVAGASPNTQYF
TRBV7-3	few	TRBJ2-3	.	TGTGCCAGCAGCTTAACCCTAGGTTTTGGGGGGGCGCCTGAAGATACGCAGTATTTT	CASSLTLGFGGAPEDTQYF
TRBV11-1	.	TRBJ2-1	TRBD2	TGTGCCAGCAGCTTAAGAACTAGCGGGGGGGCCTTCGTTAGGAATGAGCAGTTCTTC	CASSLRTSGGAFVRNEQFF